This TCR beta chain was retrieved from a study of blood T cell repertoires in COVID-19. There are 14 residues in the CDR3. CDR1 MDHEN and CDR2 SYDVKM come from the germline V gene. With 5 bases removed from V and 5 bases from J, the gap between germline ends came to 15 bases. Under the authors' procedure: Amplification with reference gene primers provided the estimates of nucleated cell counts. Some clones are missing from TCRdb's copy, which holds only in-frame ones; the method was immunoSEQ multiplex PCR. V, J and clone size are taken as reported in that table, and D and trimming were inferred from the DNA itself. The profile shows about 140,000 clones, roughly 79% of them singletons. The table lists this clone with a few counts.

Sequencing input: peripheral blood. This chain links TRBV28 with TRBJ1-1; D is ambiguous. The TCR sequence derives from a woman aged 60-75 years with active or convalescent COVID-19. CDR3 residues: CASSAGDIRTEAFF. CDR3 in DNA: TGTGCCAGCAGTGCCGGGGATATAAGGACTGAAGCTTTCTTT.